This TCR beta chain was captured in a study of T-cell reconstitution after alpha-beta-depleted transplantation in children. General study results and limits: In patients about two months after transplant, alpha-beta T cells reportedly arose from several hundred expanded graft clones. Some patients showed high day-60 TCRbeta diversity, which derived from surviving recipient T cells and thymic progenitors. After one year, T-cell counts and TCRbeta diversity mostly came from new T cells.

This clonotype was seen ten or more times. The target antigen is unknown. TCRbeta library preparation incorporated unique molecular identifiers. TCRdb redid the calling of the PCR reads with MiXCR, one entry per CDR3 protein. This table holds more than 500,000 distinct CDR3 sequences, approximately 10% found once. The sequence was obtained from a female patient aged 2-10 years who had a stem cell transplant for aplastic anemia, so the T cells may come from the graft donor. The specimen was PBMCs, mostly from graft donor cells, collected 180 days after TCRalphabeta/CD19-depleted stem cell transplant.

The chain's CDR3 is CAISESQYSNQPQHF. The CDR3 coding sequence is TGTGCCATCAGTGAGTCGCAGTATAGCAATCAGCCCCAGCATTTT. The V call is TRBV10-3, the J call TRBJ1-5; D unclear. The CDR3 is 15 amino acids. The germline V and J ends were trimmed by 0 bases and 0 bases, with 6 bases remaining between them. Germline CDR1 ENHRY, CDR2 SYGVKD.